This TCR beta chain is drawn from a study of technical replicates of blood from a handful of donors. TCRdb's copy holds only in-frame clones and misses some; the assay was immunoSEQ multiplex PCR. The sample carries around 60,000 clones, 80% to 95% recorded once. The source of this sequence is a human donor in good health. Some clones in this sample may be carry-over from other donors' samples. The sample consisted of PBMCs.

The CDR3 DNA reads TGCAGCGTTGAAATCAGGGCAGATACGCAGTATTTT. Translated: CSVEIRADTQYF. The chain is built from TRBV29-1 and TRBJ2-3, with D possibly TRBD1 on 5 matching bases. The V and J ends lost 2 bases and 4 bases respectively, with 7 bases between them. Germline CDR1 is SQVTM and CDR2 is ANQGSEA. The CDR3 covers 12 residues.